Each of the 19 T cell receptor beta chains below was sequenced from the same sample in a study of CD8 T cells in Susac syndrome. Roughly 0.45 to 1 ug RNA was reverse transcribed with random hexamers. TCRdb re-called the immunoSEQ multiplex PCR reads through MiXCR, storing one row per CDR3 protein. The sample includes 150,000 to 160,000 distinct CDR3 sequences, roughly 95% seen only once; the top ten take about 0.16%. Material: CD4+ T cells from PBMCs. The source of these receptors is a human donor with Susac syndrome.

The rearrangement uses TRBV11-2 and TRBJ2-1; 7 positions agree with TRBD1. V was clipped by 7 bases and J by 4 bases; unmatched bases: 10. Germline CDR1 and CDR2: SGHAT and FQNNGV. This CDR3 has 15 residues. The CDR3 nucleotides are TGTGCCAGCACCCGCTTCAGGGGGATTTACAATGAGCAGTTCTTC. Its translation: CASTRFRGIYNEQFF.

The gene calls are TRBV29-1 and TRBJ2-7; 7 bases are a match to TRBD2. Germline CDR1 reads SQVTM; CDR2 reads ANQGSEA. The V segment lost 4 bases and the J segment 2 bases; nucleotides outside the gene matches: 5. The CDR3 sequence is 13 residues long. Here the CDR3 reads CSVGSSGAYEQYF. As DNA, the CDR3 is TGCAGCGTTGGCTCGAGCGGGGCCTACGAGCAGTACTTC.

The genes are TRBV7-9 and TRBJ2-5; 8 bases align to TRBD2. V shed 6 bases, J shed 2 bases, and the junction held 17 bases outside the gene matches. Germline CDR1 reads SEHNR; CDR2 reads FQNEAQ (reference sequence). The CDR3 is 18 amino acids. DNA of the CDR3: TGTGCCAGCAGTCGCTTGGCGCGGGGGGACTATCGACAAGAGACCCAGTACTTC. Protein sequence: CASSRLARGDYRQETQYF.

This clonotype was seen more than once but under ten times. This chain joins TRBV25-1 and TRBJ2-7; 7 positions match TRBD1. This CDR3 region has 13 residues. Germline V gene data show CDR1 as MGHDK and CDR2 as SYGVNS. Trimming took 4 bases from V and 1 from J; bases not matched to a gene: 1. This chain's CDR3 is CASSAGGSYEQYF. The CDR3, as DNA: TGTGCCAGCAGTGCAGGGGGTTCCTACGAGCAGTACTTC.

This chain joins TRBV20-1 and TRBJ2-1; TRBD1 agrees at 8 bases. J gave up 1 base and V 5 bases, and 10 bases lay outside the gene matches. CDR3 length: 16 amino acids. Germline CDR1 DFQATT, CDR2 SNEGSKA (reference sequence). The CDR3 bases are TGCAGTGCTCCTAGGACAGGGTCAAATTCCTACAATGAGCAGTTCTTC. Translation gives CSAPRTGSNSYNEQFF.

The V and J genes are TRBV20-1 and TRBJ1-3, with D unclear. Germline V gene sequence: CDR1 DFQATT, CDR2 SNEGSKA (reference sequence). The CDR3 runs 13 residues. V gave up 1 base and J gave up 0 bases, with 4 bases separating them. Written as DNA, the CDR3 is TGCAGTGCTAGAGGGGGCTCTGGAAACACCATATATTTT. Its translation is CSARGGSGNTIYF.

This chain connects TRBV9 to TRBJ1-2, with D unclear. V was clipped by 4 bases and J by 7 bases, with 11 bases between them. Germline-derived CDR1 and CDR2 are SGDLS and YYNGEE. The CDR3 loop spans 12 amino acids. The DNA of the CDR3 is TGTGCCAGCAGCTCAGTTTGGGGTGGCTACACCTTC. Protein: CASSSVWGGYTF.

The chain links TRBV5-1 to TRBJ2-3; D unclear. The length of the CDR3 is 14 residues. Per germline, CDR1 SGHRS and CDR2 YFSETQ. Trimming left V 4 bases short and J 3 bases short, with 12 bases between. The DNA for the CDR3 is TGCGCCAGCAGCACCCTCGACGAAACAGATACGCAGTATTTT. Amino acids: CASSTLDETDTQYF.

The sample holds one count of this clonotype. The chain combines TRBV20-1 with TRBJ1-4, with a weak D call TRBD1 (5 bases). The CDR3 totals 14 residues. V lost 3 bases to trimming and J lost 9 bases, with 17 bases between them. Per germline, CDR1 DFQATT and CDR2 SNEGSKA (reference sequence). Written as DNA, the CDR3 is TGCAGTGCTAGTATACCGACGGGGCGGAAAAAACTGTTTTTT. Encoded protein: CSASIPTGRKKLFF.

V is TRBV20-1 and J is TRBJ1-1; unclear D gene. Between the trimmed V and J ends, which lost 6 bases and 1 base, there was a span of 12 bases. The CDR3 extends over 13 amino acids. Germline lookup yields CDR1 DFQATT and CDR2 SNEGSKA (reference sequence). CDR3 region: CSAARATNTEAFF. The CDR3 DNA follows: TGCAGTGCGGCTCGGGCCACGAACACTGAAGCTTTCTTT.

The chain uses TRBV15 and TRBJ2-3, with D perhaps assigned TRBD1 or TRBD2 (5 bases each). V was shortened by 0 bases and J by 6 bases, with 22 bases between the two germline ends. The CDR3 sequence is 18 residues long. The V gene's germline CDR1 is LNHNV and CDR2 YYDKDF (reference sequence). For the CDR3, the DNA is TGTGCCACCAGCAGAGAGGGGGTTCGGGCGGTGACGGGGGATACGCAGTATTTT. It yields the protein CATSREGVRAVTGDTQYF.

The chain recombines TRBV20-1 with TRBJ2-7, with TRBD2 matching 12 bases. The junction had 10 bases not matched to a gene; V was cut back by 6 bases and J by 7 bases. The CDR3 length is 14 residues. The V gene's germline CDR1 is DFQATT and CDR2 SNEGSKA (reference sequence). This CDR3 is CSAEASGGAGEQYF. The CDR3 DNA sequence: TGCAGTGCGGAAGCTAGCGGGGGGGCTGGAGAGCAGTACTTC.

The J gene is TRBJ2-1, the V gene TRBV12-3 or TRBV12-4, with D unresolved. The CDR3 totals 14 residues. Deletions cut 3 bases from V and 5 bases from J, with 11 bases between. Here the CDR3 DNA reads TGTGCCAGCAGTTTCGGAAGCGTCGACAATGAGCAGTTCTTC. Translation gives CASSFGSVDNEQFF.

The chain combines TRBV5-4 with TRBJ2-3; D gene ambiguous. Trimming pared 4 bases from V and 6 bases from J, leaving 15 bases between. Per germline, CDR1 SGHNT and CDR2 YYREEE (reference sequence). This CDR3 has 14 amino acids. CDR3 amino acids: CASSVAPQDDTQYF. DNA of the CDR3: TGTGCCAGCAGCGTGGCACCCCAGGACGATACGCAGTATTTT. Full variable domain (outside the CDR3, taken from reference TRBV5-4 and TRBJ2-3): ETGVTQSPTHLIKTRGQQVTLRCSSQSGHNTVSWYQQALGQGPQFIFQYYREEENGRGNFPPRFSGLQFPNYSSELNVNALELDDSALYLCASSVAPQDDTQYFGPGTRLTVL.

A single count supports this clonotype. This chain uses TRBV9 with TRBJ2-1; 10 bases are shared with TRBD1. J gave up 7 bases and V 0 bases, and 4 bases lay outside the gene matches. This CDR3 comprises 15 residues. In germline, CDR1 is SGDLS, CDR2 YYNGEE. The CDR3: CASSVARQGANEQFF. CDR3 nucleotide sequence: TGTGCCAGCAGCGTAGCGCGACAGGGGGCGAATGAGCAGTTCTTC. Full variable domain (outside the CDR3, taken from reference TRBV9 and TRBJ2-1): DSGVTQTPKHLITATGQRVTLRCSPRSGDLSVYWYQQSLDQGLQFLIQYYNGEERAKGNILERFSAQQFPDLHSELNLSSLELGDSALYFCASSVARQGANEQFFGPGTRLTVL.

This clonotype has just a few counts. The chain combines TRBV20-1 with TRBJ1-5; 8 bases map to TRBD1. V gave up 3 bases and J gave up 5 bases; unmatched junction bases: 3. This CDR3 is 13 amino acids long. Germline CDR1 is DFQATT and CDR2 is SNEGSKA (reference sequence). CDR3 loop: CSARTGADQPQHF. CDR3 coding DNA: TGCAGTGCTAGGACAGGGGCGGATCAGCCCCAGCATTTT.

The J gene is TRBJ2-1, the V gene TRBV4-1; possible D gene TRBD1, 6 bases. CDR1 MGHRA and CDR2 YSYEKL come from the germline V gene. Deletions cut 0 bases from V and 0 bases from J, with 9 bases between. The CDR3 is 16 amino acids. The CDR3 DNA is TGCGCCAGCAGCCAAGAACAGGGCTTCTCCTACAATGAGCAGTTCTTC. It specifies CASSQEQGFSYNEQFF.

This chain connects TRBV29-1 to TRBJ1-4, with D unclear. CDR3 size: 13 residues. Germline loops: CDR1 SQVTM, CDR2 ANQGSEA. V was pared by 3 bases and J by 5 bases, with 10 bases between. The CDR3 here is CSVEVGSNEKLFF. The CDR3 DNA sequence: TGCAGCGTTGAGGTGGGATCCAATGAAAAACTGTTTTTT.

This chain connects TRBV3-1 to TRBJ1-2; D remains unclear. Looked up from germline, CDR1 is LGHDT and CDR2 is YNNKEL (reference sequence). V lost 2 bases and J 8 bases, leaving 12 bases between the germline ends. CDR3 length: 13 residues. CDR3 sequence (DNA): TGTGCCAGCAGCCAAAAGTCAGAAATAGGCTACACCTTC. This sequence encodes CASSQKSEIGYTF.